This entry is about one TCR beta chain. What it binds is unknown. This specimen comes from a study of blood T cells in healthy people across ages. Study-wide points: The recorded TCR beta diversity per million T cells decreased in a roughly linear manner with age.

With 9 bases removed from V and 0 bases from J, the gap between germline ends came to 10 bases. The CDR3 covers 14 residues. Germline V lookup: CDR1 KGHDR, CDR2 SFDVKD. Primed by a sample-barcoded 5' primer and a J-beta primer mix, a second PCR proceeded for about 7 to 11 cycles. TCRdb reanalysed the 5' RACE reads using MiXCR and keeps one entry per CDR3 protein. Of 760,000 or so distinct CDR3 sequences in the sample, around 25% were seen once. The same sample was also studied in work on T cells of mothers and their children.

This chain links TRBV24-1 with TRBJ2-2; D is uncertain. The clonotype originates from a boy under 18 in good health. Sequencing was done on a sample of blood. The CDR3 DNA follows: TGTGCCACCTCTGGGTCCCCGAACACCGGGGAGCTGTTTTTT. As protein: CATSGSPNTGELFF.